The 28 T cell receptor beta chains listed next were all sequenced from one sample in a study of OX40 agonist ivuxolimab in advanced cancers. This table comes from immunoSEQ multiplex PCR, and its TCRdb copy is limited to in-frame clones, with some not included. Seen here are some 86,000 clones, approximately 85% observed once, and the top ten hold about 4%. Sequencing was performed on CD4+ or CD8+ T cells sorted from blood, taken in a trial of the OX40 agonist ivuxolimab. These receptors originate from an adult with an advanced solid tumor such as melanoma, head and neck, liver or kidney cancer.

The chain joins TRBV4-3 to TRBJ2-1, with D hard to call. V was trimmed by 1 base and J by 13 bases, leaving 14 bases between them. The CDR3 loop spans 13 amino acids. The germline CDR1 and CDR2 sequences are LGHNA and YSLEER. CDR3 residues: CASSQAPGLGQFF. The CDR3 DNA sequence: TGCGCCAGCAGCCAAGCTCCGGGCCTTGGACAGTTCTTC.

The chain has TRBV19 and TRBJ1-2; D may be TRBD1 (5 bases). V lost 3 bases and J 8 bases, leaving 19 bases between the germline ends. This CDR3 contains 15 residues. CDR1 is LNHDA, CDR2 SQIVND, per germline (reference sequence). CDR3: CASSIFLGGDAGYTF. The CDR3 DNA sequence: TGTGCCAGTAGTATCTTCCTCGGAGGGGACGCGGGCTACACCTTC.

The V and J genes are TRBV6-6 and TRBJ2-5; D not certain. The germline gives CDR1 MNHNY, CDR2 SVGAGI (reference sequence). V lost 6 bases, J lost 5 bases, and 19 bases lay in between. The CDR3 length is 15 residues. CDR3 amino acids: CASSQEPSSHETQYF. The CDR3 DNA sequence: TGTGCCAGCAGCCAGGAACCCTCTTCCCACGAGACCCAGTACTTC.

This clone was seen a single time. This chain links TRBV6-1 with TRBJ2-1, with D possibly TRBD2 on 6 matching bases. Germline-derived CDR1 and CDR2 are MNHNS and SASEGT. Trimming removed 2 bases at V and 1 base at J, with 15 bases between. The CDR3 has 17 residues. The chain's CDR3 is CASSEKISGASYNEQFF. CDR3 in DNA: TGTGCCAGCAGTGAAAAGATTAGCGGAGCTTCCTACAATGAGCAGTTCTTC.

This chain joins TRBV7-2 and TRBJ2-1; the D is unclear. V lost 8 bases and J lost 8, with 10 bases in between. The CDR3 is made up of 11 amino acids. Germline V lookup: CDR1 SGHTA, CDR2 FQGNSA. The CDR3 DNA sequence: TGTGCCAGCGGCCGTGGCTATGAGCAGTTCTTC. Its protein product is CASGRGYEQFF.

V and J are TRBV6-5 and TRBJ1-4; 7 bases align to TRBD1. CDR1 is MNHEY and CDR2 is SVGAGI in the germline V gene. This CDR3 has 13 amino acids. V lost 6 bases and J lost 8; bases outside the gene matches: 6. CDR3 sequence (DNA): TGTGCCAGCAGACAGGGGCCAGACGAAAAACTGTTTTTT. Its translation: CASRQGPDEKLFF.

This chain uses TRBV2 with TRBJ1-4; D ambiguous. This CDR3 spans 13 amino acids. Trimming pared 7 bases from V and 8 bases from J, leaving 14 bases between. Looked up from germline, CDR1 is SNHLY and CDR2 is FYNNEI. This CDR3 reads CASIRGWQEKLFF. The CDR3 DNA is TGTGCCAGCATACGGGGATGGCAGGAAAAACTGTTTTTT.

The chain carries TRBV5-1 and TRBJ2-1; 7 bases map to TRBD1. The germline CDR1 and CDR2 sequences are SGHRS and YFSETQ. CDR3 length equals 15 residues. Trimming took 0 bases from V and 9 from J; bases not matched to a gene: 9. In DNA form, the CDR3 reads TGCGCCAGCAGCTTGGTCGTACAGGGGACGAGTGAGCAGTTCTTC. Translating it yields CASSLVVQGTSEQFF. Using reference TRBV5-1 and TRBJ2-1 for the parts outside the CDR3, the full variable domain is KAGVTQTPRYLIKTRGQQVTLSCSPISGHRSVSWYQQTPGQGLQFLFEYFSETQRNKGNFPGRFSGRQFSNSRSEMNVSTLELGDSALYLCASSLVVQGTSEQFFGPGTRLTVL.

J is TRBJ1-5 and V is TRBV9; D remains ambiguous. V was trimmed by 0 bases and J by 0 bases, leaving 10 bases between them. This CDR3 spans 16 amino acids. Germline V CDR1 and CDR2: SGDLS, YYNGEE. The CDR3 coding sequence is TGTGCCAGCAGCGTAGACGGTCGGAATAGCAATCAGCCCCAGCATTTT. It specifies CASSVDGRNSNQPQHF. Full variable domain (missing parts from reference TRBV9 and TRBJ1-5): DSGVTQTPKHLITATGQRVTLRCSPRSGDLSVYWYQQSLDQGLQFLIQYYNGEERAKGNILERFSAQQFPDLHSELNLSSLELGDSALYFCASSVDGRNSNQPQHFGDGTRLSIL.

J is TRBJ2-1 and V is TRBV19, with 7 bases aligning to TRBD1. This CDR3 has 15 amino acids. Losses at the gene ends were 5 bases for V and 6 bases for J; bases not matched to a gene: 10. Looked up from germline, CDR1 is LNHDA and CDR2 is SQIVND (reference sequence). The chain's CDR3 is CASSRTGTALNEQFF. The DNA for the CDR3 is TGTGCCAGTAGTCGCACCGGGACAGCCCTCAATGAGCAGTTCTTC. Together with reference TRBV19 and TRBJ2-1, the CDR3 gives the full variable domain: DGGITQSPKYLFRKEGQNVTLSCEQNLNHDAMYWYRQDPGQGLRLIYYSQIVNDFQKGDIAEGYSVSREKKESFPLTVTSAQKNPTAFYLCASSRTGTALNEQFFGPGTRLTVL.

The chain combines TRBV18 with TRBJ2-7, with a tentative D call TRBD2 (6 bases). Deletions cut 3 bases from V and 6 bases from J, with 18 bases between. The germline V gene has CDR1 KGHSH and CDR2 LQKENI. This CDR3 contains 15 residues. DNA for the CDR3: TGTGCCAGCTCACCTACGGGGGACTTAACCCGCGAGCAGTACTTC. This gives the protein CASSPTGDLTREQYF.

The V gene is TRBV2, the J gene TRBJ2-7, with D perhaps being TRBD1 or TRBD2 (5 bases each). Between the trimmed V and J ends, which lost 11 bases and 1 base, there was a span of 12 bases. The CDR3 contains 12 residues. Germline loops: CDR1 SNHLY, CDR2 FYNNEI. The CDR3 is CAGRDQSYEQYF. The CDR3 coding sequence is TGTGCCGGCCGGGACCAGTCCTACGAGCAGTACTTC.

CDR3 in amino acids: CASSRAGGWGGELFF. CDR3 nucleotide sequence: TGTGCCAGCAGCCGAGCGGGAGGGTGGGGCGGGGAGCTGTTTTTT. V and J are TRBV6-5 and TRBJ2-2; 10 bases line up with TRBD2. Unmatched junction bases numbered 8, after V lost 6 bases and J lost 7 bases. In germline, CDR1 is MNHEY, CDR2 SVGAGI. CDR3 length equals 15 residues.

The chain carries TRBV28 and TRBJ1-5; the D is unclear. Germline V gives CDR1 MDHEN, CDR2 SYDVKM. V was pared by 7 bases and J by 2 bases, with 12 bases between. The CDR3 length is 14 residues. CDR3 sequence (DNA): TGTGCCAGCACCGGGATCGGTGGCAATCAGCCCCAGCATTTT. Its translation is CASTGIGGNQPQHF.

This clone has more than one count but fewer than ten. The gene calls are TRBV19 and TRBJ2-3; D gene uncertain. The germline V gene encodes CDR1 LNHDA and CDR2 SQIVND (reference sequence). Trimming stripped 3 bases from V and 1 base from J, with 5 bases between. The CDR3 totals 13 residues. CDR3 residues: CASSMRGTDTQYF. CDR3 coding DNA: TGTGCCAGTAGTATGAGAGGCACAGATACGCAGTATTTT.

The chain joins TRBV27 to TRBJ1-1, with D possibly being TRBD1 (5 bases). Trimming left V 5 bases short and J 3 bases short, with 10 bases between. The CDR3 has 13 amino acids. CDR1 and CDR2 from the germline V gene are MNHEY and SMNVEV (reference sequence). CDR3 in amino acids: CASSARGDTEAFF. The CDR3 region has the DNA TGTGCCAGCAGTGCCCGGGGGGACACTGAAGCTTTCTTT.

This clone was observed a few times. The V and J genes are TRBV18 and TRBJ2-4; no reliable D call. Germline CDR1 reads KGHSH; CDR2 reads LQKENI. V was shortened by 3 bases and J by 14 bases, with 20 bases between the two germline ends. CDR3 length: 14 amino acids. The CDR3 DNA is TGTGCCAGCTCACCGCGGCAGACCCCCGGGCTTGAGTACTTC. Its translation is CASSPRQTPGLEYF.

The V call is TRBV7-9, the J call TRBJ2-3, with TRBD2 identical over 10 bases. This CDR3 comprises 16 residues. From germline, CDR1 is SEHNR and CDR2 FQNEAQ (reference sequence). After removal of 5 bases from V and 3 bases from J, the junction contained 8 bases not matched to a gene. CDR3 loop: CASSRPGLAVTDTQYF. The CDR3 bases are TGTGCCAGCAGCCGACCAGGACTAGCGGTAACAGATACGCAGTATTTT.

The rearrangement joins TRBV5-6 to TRBJ2-5; tentatively, D is TRBD2 (6 bases). CDR3 length equals 13 residues. Per germline, CDR1 SGHDT and CDR2 YYEEEE. V lost 2 bases and J lost 4, with 9 bases in between. The CDR3 loop is CASSLAGGETQYF. CDR3 coding DNA: TGTGCCAGCAGCTTAGCCGGGGGAGAGACCCAGTACTTC.

This chain joins TRBV11-2 and TRBJ2-7; D gene uncertain. Trimming removed 5 bases at V and 0 bases at J, with 14 bases between. CDR1 is SGHAT and CDR2 is FQNNGV in the germline V gene. The CDR3 runs 15 residues. The CDR3 is CASSITSFFSYEQYF. The CDR3 DNA is TGTGCCAGCAGCATTACCTCTTTCTTCTCCTACGAGCAGTACTTC.

This rearrangement joins TRBV2 to TRBJ1-6; 7 bases fit TRBD1. CDR1 is SNHLY, CDR2 FYNNEI, per germline. Trimming at V came to 6 bases and at J to 6 bases, leaving 5 bases not matched to a gene. There are 14 residues in the CDR3. CDR3 nucleotides: TGTGCCAGCAGCCGGGACAGACCTAATTCACCCCTCCACTTT. It yields the protein CASSRDRPNSPLHF.

The chain recombines TRBV19 with TRBJ1-5; 11 bases map to TRBD1. The CDR3 has 13 amino acids. Germline CDR1 LNHDA, CDR2 SQIVND (reference sequence). Trimming cost V 5 bases and J 9 bases; bases outside gene matches: 3. CDR3 protein: CASSGDRGSPQHF. The CDR3 DNA reads TGTGCCAGTAGTGGGGACAGGGGGTCGCCCCAGCATTTT.

The chain employs TRBV7-6 and TRBJ2-1; 8 nucleotides line up with TRBD1. Germline loops: CDR1 SGHVS, CDR2 FNYEAQ. The CDR3 loop spans 14 amino acids. The V segment lost 2 bases and the J segment 9 bases; nucleotides outside the gene matches: 6. The CDR3 protein is CASSLTGGSGEQFF. The CDR3 bases are TGTGCCAGCAGCTTAACAGGGGGGTCCGGTGAGCAGTTCTTC.

In its sample, this clone was seen once. The V call is TRBV11-3, the J call TRBJ2-7, with 9 bases lining up with TRBD1. Germline V CDR1 and CDR2: SGHNT, YENEEA. This CDR3 region has 16 residues. Unmatched junction bases numbered 6, after V lost 0 bases and J lost 3 bases. The CDR3 is CASSLEGTGGIYEQYF. The CDR3 coding sequence is TGTGCCAGCAGCTTAGAGGGTACAGGGGGCATCTACGAGCAGTACTTC.

This chain connects TRBV19 to TRBJ2-1; D perhaps matches TRBD2 (6 bases). The V gene lost 6 bases and the J gene lost 9 bases, with 12 bases spanning the gap. The CDR3 covers 12 residues. From germline, CDR1 is LNHDA and CDR2 SQIVND (reference sequence). CDR3 in DNA: TGTGCCAGTAGCCTCGGAGGGGTTGAGCAGTTCTTC. It yields the protein CASSLGGVEQFF.

The chain is built from TRBV7-2 and TRBJ1-5; D is ambiguous. The CDR3 has 14 residues. CDR1 is SGHTA, CDR2 FQGNSA, per germline. Trimming stripped 10 bases from V and 2 bases from J, with 15 bases between. DNA for the CDR3: TGTGCCAACGTACTAACGTCGGGCAATCAGCCCCAGCATTTT. Encoded protein: CANVLTSGNQPQHF.

V gene TRBV2 combines with J gene TRBJ1-4, with D unresolved. V lost 1 base and J 4 bases, leaving 10 bases between the germline ends. This CDR3 has 15 residues. Per the germline V gene, CDR1 is SNHLY and CDR2 is FYNNEI. The CDR3 region is CASSEDRQINEKLFF. CDR3 coding DNA: TGTGCCAGCAGTGAAGATCGGCAGATTAATGAAAAACTGTTTTTT.

This chain uses TRBV13 with TRBJ1-1; the D gene is possibly TRBD1 (5 bases). Deletions cut 3 bases from V and 0 bases from J, with 17 bases between. CDR1 and CDR2 (germline): PRHDT, FYEKMQ (reference sequence). This CDR3 is 17 amino acids long. CDR3 coding DNA: TGTGCCAGCAGCTTCTACAGGATTTTCGAGGTGAACACTGAAGCTTTCTTT. Its translation: CASSFYRIFEVNTEAFF.